One and the same sample provided the 9 T cell receptor beta chains below, sequenced in a study of beta chain features in type 1 diabetes. Of the isolated RNA, all was reverse transcribed, and so the sequenced material was expressed TCRB transcripts. Sequencing used immunoSEQ multiplex PCR; TCRdb keeps in-frame clones, though not all of them. Of 350,000 to 450,000 clones listed, approximately 15% are singletons. The sequenced material came from naive CD4+ T cells from blood. These receptors all stem from a woman aged 18-29 years in good health.

The gene calls are TRBV5-4 and TRBJ1-1; D unclear. CDR3 length: 14 residues. The germline V and J ends were trimmed by 0 bases and 1 base, with 7 bases remaining between them. CDR1 SGHNT and CDR2 YYREEE come from the germline V gene (reference sequence). CDR3 nucleotides: TGTGCCAGCAGCTTGGTACAGCCGAACACTGAAGCTTTCTTT. As protein: CASSLVQPNTEAFF.

The chain combines TRBV6-5 with TRBJ2-7; 8 nucleotides align to TRBD2. V gave up 2 bases and J gave up 3 bases; unmatched junction bases: 9. Germline V gene sequence: CDR1 MNHEY, CDR2 SVGAGI. The length of the CDR3 is 16 residues. For the CDR3, the DNA is TGTGCCAGCAGTTACCCTAAACGGGGGGGGAACTACGAGCAGTACTTC. It translates to CASSYPKRGGNYEQYF.

V is TRBV19 and J is TRBJ1-5; no reliable D call. CDR3 size: 15 residues. Germline lookup yields CDR1 LNHDA and CDR2 SQIVND (reference sequence). Trimming pared 9 bases from V and 3 bases from J, leaving 18 bases between. The CDR3 region has the DNA TGTGCCAGCGGGAAGGAACATTGGGACAATCAGCCCCAGCATTTT. Translation gives CASGKEHWDNQPQHF.

The table lists this clone with a few counts. The gene calls are TRBV7-9 and TRBJ1-2; TRBD1 matches 11 bases. The CDR3 loop spans 14 amino acids. CDR1 and CDR2 from the germline V gene are SEHNR and FQNEAQ (reference sequence). The J segment lost 4 bases and the V segment lost 4 bases, leaving 2 bases of the junction unmatched. The CDR3 DNA sequence: TGTGCCAGCAGCTCGGGACAGGGGGGCTATGGCTACACCTTC. Its translation is CASSSGQGGYGYTF.

Details on this clone: Other nucleotide sequences in the sample specify the same CDR3. The CDR3 region is CASSPLETQYF. The CDR3 DNA follows: TGTGCCAGCTCTCCCTTGGAGACCCAGTACTTC. This chain connects TRBV18 to TRBJ2-5; no definite D call. This CDR3 has 11 amino acids. V was pared by 6 bases and J by 5 bases, with 7 bases between. Germline values: CDR1 KGHSH, CDR2 LQKENI. The full variable domain, in which reference TRBV18 and TRBJ2-5 provide the parts outside the CDR3, is NAGVMQNPRHLVRRRGQEARLRCSPMKGHSHVYWYRQLPEEGLKFMVYLQKENIIDESGMPKERFSAEFPKEGPSILRIQQVVRGDSAAYFCASSPLETQYFGPGTRLLVL.

This chain links TRBV11-2 with TRBJ2-6; D is uncertain. In germline, CDR1 is SGHAT, CDR2 FQNNGV. V was clipped by 6 bases and J by 0 bases, with 9 bases between them. This CDR3 is built from 15 residues. Written as DNA, the CDR3 is TGTGCCAGCAGACAACAGCCCTCTGGGGCCAACGTCCTGACTTTC. It yields the protein CASRQQPSGANVLTF.

The chain has TRBV30 and TRBJ1-5, with D hard to call. Germline values: CDR1 GTSNPN, CDR2 SVGIG (reference sequence). CDR3 length: 15 residues. V dropped 3 bases and J dropped 1 base, with 13 bases sitting between them. CDR3 sequence reads: CAWRGRGGSNQPQHF. CDR3 DNA: TGTGCCTGGAGGGGTCGAGGAGGGAGCAATCAGCCCCAGCATTTT. The variable domain in full, completed from reference TRBV30 and TRBJ1-5, reads SQTIHQWPATLVQPVGSPLSLECTVEGTSNPNLYWYRQAAGRGLQLLFYSVGIGQISSEVPQNLSASRPQDRQFILSSKKLLLSDSGFYLCAWRGRGGSNQPQHFGDGTRLSIL.

This chain links TRBV4-3 with TRBJ1-1, with D hard to call. The V gene's germline CDR1 is LGHNA and CDR2 YSLEER. Trimming stripped 1 base from V and 4 bases from J, with 13 bases between. The CDR3 runs to 15 residues. DNA for the CDR3: TGCGCCAGCAGCCAAGTGTCTATTCTTGGCACTGAAGCTTTCTTT. Translation gives CASSQVSILGTEAFF.

The chain uses TRBV29-1 and TRBJ1-2; D remains unclear. V lost 5 bases and J lost 10, with 11 bases in between. The CDR3 extends over 10 amino acids. Germline lookup yields CDR1 SQVTM and CDR2 ANQGSEA. CDR3 amino acids: CSVKEVNYTF. DNA for the CDR3: TGCAGCGTTAAGGAGGTGAACTACACCTTC.